Reported below is one T cell receptor (beta chain). In its sample, this clonotype was seen a few times. No antigen is known for it. Per-base quality was not reported, and no clone a single base away is much larger than it. According to the germline V gene, CDR1 reads LGHNA and CDR2 reads YNFKEQ. The CDR3 starts with the cysteine, ends with the phenylalanine, and has 17 residues. Just the 51-base CDR3 DNA is kept, in frame starting at base 1. V is pruned by 5 bases and J by 1 base, leaving 11 bases of the junction without a gene match. The sample belongs to a study of T-cell reconstitution after alpha-beta-depleted transplantation in children (TCRdb year 2016). Some background on the complete study: T-cell immune reconstitution after TCRalphabeta/CD19-depleted allogeneic hematopoietic cell transplantation in children was quantitatively tracked in the study by means of TCR repertoire profiling.

Library generation was performed with PCR. Sequencer: Illumina HiSeq 2500. TCR library preparation used molecular barcoding, with unique molecular identifiers applied to normalize quantification of the TCRbeta repertoire. TCRdb reprocessed the public reads (quality trimming at Q25 with fastp, clone calling with MiXCR) and kept in-frame beta chains. All rows with the same CDR3 protein become a single entry with the most common DNA and genes. This sample comprises about 400,000 distinct CDR3 sequences, about a fifth of them detected only once. The ten largest clones capture 3.8% of the sample. Here the chain combines TRBV4-2 and TRBJ2-5; the central 9 bases match TRBD2. The origin of this receptor is a human donor who donated a stem cell graft to a child with acute myeloid leukemia. Sequencing used PBMCs from the stem cell graft donor, obtained from the stem cell graft. The CDR3 amino acid sequence is: CASSASGGLAFQETQYF. The DNA sequence reads TGTGCCAGCAGCGCCTCGGGAGGACTAGCGTTCCAAGAGACCCAGTACTTC.